A single sample is the source of the 27 T cell receptor beta chains below, sequenced in a study of cytomegalovirus exposure and HLA in healthy donors (dated by TCRdb to about 2017). Libraries came from the immunoSEQ multiplex PCR assay. For the multiplex PCR, a mixture combining 60 forward primers for TCR Vbeta segments and 13 reverse primers for TCR Jbeta segments was used. This is the immuneACCESS table as TCRdb keeps it, with only in-frame sequences that have V and J called. A part of the clones is gone; compared with another copy, unresolved V genes explain less than half, and the rest is unexplained. For this sample the table gives 170,000 or so clones, of which just under 80% were detected only once. Clones ranked in the top ten supply 1% of the sample. The sequenced sample consisted of PBMCs. The receptors were sampled from a woman between 50 and 59 years old in good health and CMV-seropositive.

The V and J genes are TRBV10-2 and TRBJ1-4; D remains unclear. CDR1 WSHSY and CDR2 SAAADI come from the germline V gene. This CDR3 region has 14 residues. Deletions cut 7 bases from V and 0 bases from J, with 9 bases between. This CDR3 is CASTRSPTNEKLFF. CDR3 DNA: TGCGCCAGCACAAGAAGCCCAACTAATGAAAAACTGTTTTTT.

About this clone: The same CDR3 also results from other DNA sequences found in this sample. The CDR3 DNA is TGTGCCAGCAGTTTATGGGGACAACAAGAGACCCAGTACTTC. Translated: CASSLWGQQETQYF. The chain combines TRBV28 with TRBJ2-5, with D possibly TRBD1 on 6 matching bases. With 0 bases removed from V and 2 bases from J, the gap between germline ends came to 7 bases. The CDR3 has 14 residues. Germline CDR1 and CDR2: MDHEN and SYDVKM.

V usage is TRBV9 and J usage is TRBJ1-4; 8 positions agree with TRBD1. V was pared by 2 bases and J by 8 bases, with 2 bases of the junction left unmatched. There are 13 residues in the CDR3. Germline CDR1 and CDR2: SGDLS and YYNGEE. DNA for the CDR3: TGTGCCAGCAGCGTCAGGACAGGGGAAAAACTGTTTTTT. Translating it yields CASSVRTGEKLFF.

The chain employs TRBV7-2 and TRBJ2-5, with 7 bases that match TRBD1. The CDR3 totals 14 residues. CDR1 and CDR2 (germline): SGHTA, FQGNSA. The V segment lost 5 bases and the J segment 6 bases; nucleotides outside the gene matches: 9. CDR3 nucleotide sequence: TGTGCCAGCAGCCAGGGGACAGCCTCCAAGACCCAGTACTTC. It translates to CASSQGTASKTQYF.

Regarding this clone: This sample also contains other DNA sequences that code for the same CDR3. V usage is TRBV9 and J usage is TRBJ1-2; the match to TRBD1 covers 9 bases. The CDR3 runs to 16 residues. From germline, CDR1 is SGDLS and CDR2 YYNGEE. Trimming at V came to 0 bases and at J to 4 bases, leaving 7 bases not matched to a gene. The CDR3 reads CASSVEPGQGSYGYTF. For the CDR3, the DNA is TGTGCCAGCAGCGTAGAGCCGGGACAGGGTAGCTATGGCTACACCTTC.

The chain joins TRBV15 to TRBJ1-6, with TRBD1 identical over 7 bases. Germline assignment: CDR1 LNHNV and CDR2 YYDKDF (reference sequence). J gave up 8 bases and V 2 bases, and 6 bases lay outside the gene matches. The CDR3 is 15 amino acids. CDR3 protein: CATSRFGQADSPLHF. CDR3 coding DNA: TGTGCCACCAGCAGATTCGGACAGGCCGATTCACCCCTCCACTTT. The full variable domain, in which reference TRBV15 and TRBJ1-6 provide the parts outside the CDR3, is DAMVIQNPRYQVTQFGKPVTLSCSQTLNHNVMYWYQQKSSQAPKLLFHYYDKDFNNEADTPDNFQSRRPNTSFCFLDIRSPGLGDTAMYLCATSRFGQADSPLHFGNGTRLTVT.

V gene TRBV6-6 combines with J gene TRBJ1-2; 7 bases match TRBD1. V dropped 8 bases and J dropped 1; count of bases not matched to a gene: 13. This CDR3 comprises 16 residues. Germline CDR1 MNHNY, CDR2 SVGAGI (reference sequence). The CDR3 here is CASSRNRGTDNYGYTF. CDR3 in DNA: TGTGCCAGCTCGAGAAACAGGGGAACCGATAACTATGGCTACACCTTC.

CDR3 amino acids: CASNIRGPEKLFF. Here the CDR3 DNA reads TGTGCCAGCAACATCAGGGGGCCAGAAAAACTGTTTTTT. The gene calls are TRBV6-1 and TRBJ1-4; 8 bases are a match to TRBD1. The CDR3 runs 13 residues. Germline V gives CDR1 MNHNS, CDR2 SASEGT. After removal of 7 bases from V and 8 bases from J, the junction contained 6 bases not matched to a gene.

The V gene is TRBV18, the J gene TRBJ2-1; 15 bases agree with TRBD2. V was clipped by 3 bases and J by 7 bases; unmatched bases: 4. The CDR3 is 16 residues long. Germline V gives CDR1 KGHSH, CDR2 LQKENI. CDR3 amino acids: CASSPRTSGGGNEQFF. CDR3 nucleotides: TGTGCCAGCTCACCCCGGACTAGCGGGGGGGGGAATGAGCAGTTCTTC.

The chain links TRBV5-4 to TRBJ2-2; 9 nucleotides agree with TRBD1. Germline V gene sequence: CDR1 SGHNT, CDR2 YYREEE (reference sequence). The ends lost 2 bases at V and 6 bases at J; junction bases unmatched: 5. CDR3 length: 15 residues. CDR3 in amino acids: CASSFRDRVSGELFF. CDR3 coding DNA: TGTGCCAGCAGCTTCCGGGACAGGGTTTCCGGGGAGCTGTTTTTT.

Concerning this clone itself: Other DNA sequences in this specimen translate into the identical CDR3. The chain is built from TRBV5-1 and TRBJ2-2, with 7 bases lining up with TRBD1. The length of the CDR3 is 16 residues. V was clipped by 4 bases and J by 3 bases; unmatched bases: 9. CDR1 and CDR2 (germline): SGHRS, YFSETQ. The CDR3 nucleotides are TGCGCCAGCAGCGAACCAGGACAGGCGCACACCGGGGAGCTGTTTTTT. Translating it yields CASSEPGQAHTGELFF.

V is TRBV2 and J is TRBJ2-5; 9 positions match TRBD2. V lost 8 bases, J lost 1 base, and 8 bases stayed unmatched. Looked up from germline, CDR1 is SNHLY and CDR2 is FYNNEI. The CDR3 contains 15 residues. The CDR3, as DNA: TGTGCCAGCCAGCAGTTGCGGGGGGGCCAAGAGACCCAGTACTTC. Its protein product is CASQQLRGGQETQYF.

This sequence joins TRBV19 and TRBJ2-7; 11 nucleotides agree with TRBD1. The V and J ends lost 6 bases and 2 bases, in that order; junction bases with no gene match: 3. Germline V gene sequence: CDR1 LNHDA, CDR2 SQIVND (reference sequence). CDR3 length equals 14 residues. The CDR3 sequence: CASRTGQGAYEQYF. The CDR3 bases are TGTGCCAGTAGGACGGGACAGGGGGCCTACGAGCAGTACTTC.

The rearrangement uses TRBV13 and TRBJ2-7; TRBD1 might be the D (6 bases). Trimming took 1 base from V and 3 from J, leaving 10 bases between them. CDR3 size: 14 residues. Germline-derived CDR1 and CDR2 are PRHDT and FYEKMQ (reference sequence). Here the CDR3 reads CASSLDRGSYEQYF. The CDR3 coding sequence is TGTGCCAGCAGCTTAGATAGGGGGAGCTACGAGCAGTACTTC.

V and J are TRBV28 and TRBJ2-2; D ambiguous. V lost 2 bases and J lost 5, with 12 bases in between. Germline CDR1 and CDR2: MDHEN and SYDVKM. CDR3 size: 15 residues. DNA of the CDR3: TGTGCCAGCAGTTTAGGCGGCCCACGGACCGGGGAGCTGTTTTTT. Translating it yields CASSLGGPRTGELFF.

Comments on this clone: One junction end disagrees with the germline gene, perhaps due to a read error. J is TRBJ2-1 and V is TRBV7-9; 8 bases are shared with TRBD1. Germline lookup yields CDR1 SEHNR and CDR2 FQNEAQ (reference sequence). The CDR3 contains 14 residues. Written as DNA, the CDR3 is TGTTCCAGCAGCTCCGGACAGGGTTCGGTTGAGCAGTTCTTC. Translation gives CSSSSGQGSVEQFF.

This clone was seen a few times. The V and J genes are TRBV5-6 and TRBJ1-2; 9 nucleotides match TRBD1. V lost 4 bases, J lost 4 bases, and 5 bases stayed unmatched. Germline CDR1 reads SGHDT; CDR2 reads YYEEEE. CDR3 size: 14 residues. DNA of the CDR3: TGTGCCAGCAGCGGTGGACAGGGGCGCTATGGCTACACCTTC. Its protein is CASSGGQGRYGYTF.

The chain employs TRBV30 and TRBJ2-5, with 7 bases that match TRBD1. Germline-derived CDR1 and CDR2 are GTSNPN and SVGIG (reference sequence). J was trimmed by 3 bases and V by 8 bases; bases with no gene match: 9. This CDR3 is built from 13 residues. The CDR3 region has the DNA TGTGCCGCACGGGGAACAGGGGAAGAGACCCAGTACTTC. It is translated as CAARGTGEETQYF.

J is TRBJ1-2 and V is TRBV19; 8 bases are a match to TRBD1. The CDR3 totals 16 residues. CDR1 and CDR2 (germline): LNHDA, SQIVND (reference sequence). V lost 3 bases and J lost 1; bases outside the gene matches: 7. The CDR3 DNA follows: TGTGCCAGTAGTATCGGACAGGGTTCGCTTAACTATGGCTACACCTTC. Translating gives CASSIGQGSLNYGYTF.

The genes are TRBV28 and TRBJ1-1; no clear D gene. The CDR3 is 11 amino acids. Germline loops: CDR1 MDHEN, CDR2 SYDVKM. Deletions cut 5 bases from V and 8 bases from J, with 9 bases between. CDR3 coding DNA: TGTGCCAGCAGTCTCCGGTCCGAAGCTTTCTTT. Translating gives CASSLRSEAFF.

The CDR3, as DNA: TGTGCCAGCAGCTGGAGGGCGGACTATGGCTACACCTTC. This encodes CASSWRADYGYTF. The chain combines TRBV7-9 with TRBJ1-2, with D uncertain. Per the germline V gene, CDR1 is SEHNR and CDR2 is FQNEAQ (reference sequence). V was shortened by 4 bases and J by 3 bases, with 9 bases between the two germline ends. CDR3 length: 13 residues.

This rearrangement joins TRBV9 to TRBJ2-1, with 7 bases aligning to TRBD1. From germline, CDR1 is SGDLS and CDR2 YYNGEE. The CDR3 is made up of 15 amino acids. The J segment lost 5 bases and the V segment lost 0 bases, leaving 5 bases of the junction unmatched. For the CDR3, the DNA is TGTGCCAGCAGCGTAGACGGGACAGCCAACAATGAGCAGTTCTTC. Its protein is CASSVDGTANNEQFF.

The rearrangement uses TRBV5-1 and TRBJ2-1; 11 bases align to TRBD2. V lost 2 bases to trimming and J lost 8 bases; unmatched junction nucleotides: 6. This CDR3 contains 15 residues. Germline V lookup: CDR1 SGHRS, CDR2 YFSETQ. The CDR3 sequence: CASSLSGTSGDEQFF. Written as DNA, the CDR3 is TGCGCCAGCAGCTTATCCGGGACTAGCGGAGATGAGCAGTTCTTC.

The CDR3 loop is CASSPGTGSQPQHF. The CDR3 bases are TGTGCCAGCTCCCCTGGGACAGGGAGTCAGCCCCAGCATTTT. The rearrangement joins TRBV18 to TRBJ1-5; TRBD1 matches at 9 bases. Per the germline V gene, CDR1 is KGHSH and CDR2 is LQKENI. J lost 6 bases, V lost 6 bases, and 6 bases had no gene match. This CDR3 contains 14 residues. The complete variable domain, with remaining parts taken from reference TRBV18 and TRBJ1-5, reads NAGVMQNPRHLVRRRGQEARLRCSPMKGHSHVYWYRQLPEEGLKFMVYLQKENIIDESGMPKERFSAEFPKEGPSILRIQQVVRGDSAAYFCASSPGTGSQPQHFGDGTRLSIL.

This chain connects TRBV21-1 to TRBJ1-1. TRBV21-1 represents a pseudogene. This CDR3 is built from 15 residues. The CDR3 DNA follows: TGTGCCAGCAGCACCCGACGGGGTCCGAACACTGAAGCTTTCTTT. Translation gives CASSTRRGPNTEAFF.

This clone has just one count. The CDR3 spells CASRGATGLNYGYTF. DNA of the CDR3: TGTGCCAGCAGAGGAGCGACAGGACTTAACTATGGCTACACCTTC. This sequence joins TRBV6-5 and TRBJ1-2; a possible D gene is TRBD1 (6 bases). Germline V gives CDR1 MNHEY, CDR2 SVGAGI. Deletions cut 6 bases from V and 1 base from J, with 15 bases between. The CDR3 sequence is 15 residues long.

The chain has TRBV4-2 and TRBJ2-4; TRBD2 agrees at 10 bases. Germline assignment: CDR1 LGHNA and CDR2 YNFKEQ. The CDR3 has 19 residues. The J segment lost 4 bases and the V segment lost 1 base, leaving 13 bases of the junction unmatched. In nucleotides, the CDR3 is TGTGCCAGCAGCCAAGCAAAAGCGACTAGCGGGCATTATAAAAACATTCAGTACTTC. The encoded protein is CASSQAKATSGHYKNIQYF.